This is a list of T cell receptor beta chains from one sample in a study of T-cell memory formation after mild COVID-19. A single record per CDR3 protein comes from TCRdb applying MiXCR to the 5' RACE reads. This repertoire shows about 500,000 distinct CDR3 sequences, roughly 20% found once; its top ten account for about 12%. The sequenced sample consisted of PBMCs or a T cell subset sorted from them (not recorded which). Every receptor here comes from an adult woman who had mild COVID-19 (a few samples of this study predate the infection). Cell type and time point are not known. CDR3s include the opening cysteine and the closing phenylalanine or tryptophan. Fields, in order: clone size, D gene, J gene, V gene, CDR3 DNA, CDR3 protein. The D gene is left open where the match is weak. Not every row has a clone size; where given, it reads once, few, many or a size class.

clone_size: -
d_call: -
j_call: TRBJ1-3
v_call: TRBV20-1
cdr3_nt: TGCAGTGCTAGAGAACCCCCGGGACGCCGAAGATTCTCTGGAAACACCATATATTTT
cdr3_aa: CSAREPPGRRRFSGNTIYF

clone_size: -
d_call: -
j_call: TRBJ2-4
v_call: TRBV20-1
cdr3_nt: TGCAGTGCCGTAGAGGGAGCCAAAAACATTCAGTACTTC
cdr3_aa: CSAVEGAKNIQYF

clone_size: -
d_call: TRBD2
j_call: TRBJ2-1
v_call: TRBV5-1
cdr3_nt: TGCGCCAGCAGCCGGACTAGCGGGGGAGTCAATGAGCAGTTCTTC
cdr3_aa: CASSRTSGGVNEQFF

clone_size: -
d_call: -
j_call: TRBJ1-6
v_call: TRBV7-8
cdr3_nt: TGTGCCAGCAGCGCGTTACAGGGTGAGGGGGATTCACCCCTCCACTTT
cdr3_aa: CASSALQGEGDSPLHF

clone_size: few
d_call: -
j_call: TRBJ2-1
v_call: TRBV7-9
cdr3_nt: TGTGCCAGCAGCTTAGGACAGGCCCCGCACAATGAGCAGTTCTTC
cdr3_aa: CASSLGQAPHNEQFF

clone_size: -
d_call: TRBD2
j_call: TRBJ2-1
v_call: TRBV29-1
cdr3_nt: TGCAGCGTTGAAGGGGACGGGAGGTACAATGAGCAGTTCTTC
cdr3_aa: CSVEGDGRYNEQFF

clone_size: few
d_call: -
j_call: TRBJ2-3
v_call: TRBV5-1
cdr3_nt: TGCGCCAGCAGCCAGAAAGGGACAACTAGCACAGATACGCAGTATTTT
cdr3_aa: CASSQKGTTSTDTQYF

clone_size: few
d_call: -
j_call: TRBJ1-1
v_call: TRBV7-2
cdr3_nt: TGTGCCAGCAGCTTGCCGGGACGTCGAGACACTGAAGCTTTCTTT
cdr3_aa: CASSLPGRRDTEAFF

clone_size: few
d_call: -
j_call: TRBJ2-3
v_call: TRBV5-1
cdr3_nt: TGCGCCAGCAGCGTGACCAGCTTCCTAGATACGCAGTATTTT
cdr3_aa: CASSVTSFLDTQYF

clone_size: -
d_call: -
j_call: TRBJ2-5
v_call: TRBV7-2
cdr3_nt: TGTGCCAGCAGCACCCCCCTGTCGCAAGTCCCCCAGTACTTC
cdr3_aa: CASSTPLSQVPQYF

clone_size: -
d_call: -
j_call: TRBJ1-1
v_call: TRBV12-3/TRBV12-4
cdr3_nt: TGTGCCAGCAGGGTCGGCCACACTGAAGCTTTCTTT
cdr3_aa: CASRVGHTEAFF

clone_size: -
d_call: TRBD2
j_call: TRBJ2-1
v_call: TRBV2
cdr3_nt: TGTGCCAGCAGTGAAATGGGGACTAGCGGATACAATGAGCAGTTCTTC
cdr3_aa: CASSEMGTSGYNEQFF

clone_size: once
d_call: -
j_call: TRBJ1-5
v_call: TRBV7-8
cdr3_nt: TGTGCCAGCAGATCAAGCTGGGATGGCAATCAGCCCCAGCATTTT
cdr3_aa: CASRSSWDGNQPQHF

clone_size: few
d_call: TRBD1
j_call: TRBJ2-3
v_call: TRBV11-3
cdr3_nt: TGTGCCAGCAGCTTCGGACAGGGGCCGACGCATACGCAGTATTTT
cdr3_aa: CASSFGQGPTHTQYF

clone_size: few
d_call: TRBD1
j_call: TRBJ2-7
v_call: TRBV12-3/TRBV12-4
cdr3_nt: TGTGCCAGCAGGACCGGGACAGGGCCCTACGAGCAGTACTTC
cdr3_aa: CASRTGTGPYEQYF

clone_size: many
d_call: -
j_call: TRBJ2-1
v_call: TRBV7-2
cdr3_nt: TGTGCCAGCAGCTTATTTTCGGTCAATGAGCAGTTCTTC
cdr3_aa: CASSLFSVNEQFF

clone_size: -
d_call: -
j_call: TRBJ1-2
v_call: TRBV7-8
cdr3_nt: TGTGCCAGCAGCTTGCGGTCGGACACTCCTTGGGGCTACACCTTC
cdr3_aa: CASSLRSDTPWGYTF

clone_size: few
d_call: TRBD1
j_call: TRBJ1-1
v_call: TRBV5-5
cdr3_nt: TGTGCCAGCAGCCTAACAGGGGTGTGGACTGAAGCTTTCTTT
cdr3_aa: CASSLTGVWTEAFF

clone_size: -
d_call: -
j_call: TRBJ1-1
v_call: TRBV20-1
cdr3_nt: TGCAGTGCTAGAGCGGCTGGCATGGATTACACTGAAGCTTTCTTT
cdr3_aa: CSARAAGMDYTEAFF

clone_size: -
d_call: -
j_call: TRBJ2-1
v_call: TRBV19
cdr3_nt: TGTGCCAGTAGTATCCCCGGGACGGACTACAATGAGCAGTTCTTC
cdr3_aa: CASSIPGTDYNEQFF

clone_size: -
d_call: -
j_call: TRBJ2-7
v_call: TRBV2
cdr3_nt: TGTGCCACCCGAGGAGGTACCTACGAGCAGTACTTC
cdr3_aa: CATRGGTYEQYF

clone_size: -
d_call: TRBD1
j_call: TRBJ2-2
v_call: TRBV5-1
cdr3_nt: TGCGCCAGCAGGATGTATTTGGGACAGGGGTCTACTAACACCGGGGAGCTGTTTTTT
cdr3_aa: CASRMYLGQGSTNTGELFF

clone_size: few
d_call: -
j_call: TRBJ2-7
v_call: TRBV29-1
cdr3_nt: TGCAGCGCCTCACTAGCCCGCGAGAACTACGAGCAGTACTTC
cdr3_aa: CSASLARENYEQYF

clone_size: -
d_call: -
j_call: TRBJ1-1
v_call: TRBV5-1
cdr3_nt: TGCGCCAGCGGGGAACAGGGTTCGACTGAAGCTTTCTTT
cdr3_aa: CASGEQGSTEAFF

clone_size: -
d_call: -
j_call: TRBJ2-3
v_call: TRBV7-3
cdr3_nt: TGTGCCAGCAGCTTAAACACGGGGGGCACAGATACGCAGTATTTT
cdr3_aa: CASSLNTGGTDTQYF

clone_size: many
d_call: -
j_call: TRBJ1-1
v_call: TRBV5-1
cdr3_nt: TGCGCCAGCAGCTTGGACAGGTCGGACACTGAAGCTTTCTTT
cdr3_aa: CASSLDRSDTEAFF

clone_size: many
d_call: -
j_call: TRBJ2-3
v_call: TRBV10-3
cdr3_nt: TGTGCCATCAGTGAGTCGGCAGGGGCCCTGAGAACAGATACGCAGTATTTT
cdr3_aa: CAISESAGALRTDTQYF

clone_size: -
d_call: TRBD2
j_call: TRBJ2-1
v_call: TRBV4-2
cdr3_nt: TGTGCCAGCAGCCATACCCTTAGCGGGGGGGACAATGAGCAGTTCTTC
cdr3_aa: CASSHTLSGGDNEQFF

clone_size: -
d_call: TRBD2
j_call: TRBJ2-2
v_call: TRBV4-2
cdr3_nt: TGTGCCAGCAGCCAAGATCTGGCTAGCGGGGACACCGGGGAGCTGTTTTTT
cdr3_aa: CASSQDLASGDTGELFF

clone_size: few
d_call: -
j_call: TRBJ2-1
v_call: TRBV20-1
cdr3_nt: TGCAGTGCTATCGTAACCCCTGGTGAGCAGTTCTTC
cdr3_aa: CSAIVTPGEQFF

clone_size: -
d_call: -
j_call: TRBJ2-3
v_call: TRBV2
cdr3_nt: TGTGCCAGCAGGTTGGGACTTGCAGATACGCAGTATTTT
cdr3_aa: CASRLGLADTQYF

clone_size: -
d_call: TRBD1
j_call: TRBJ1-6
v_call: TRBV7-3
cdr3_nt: TGTGCCAGCAGCTTAATCGCAGGGGGCGTAGGGTCACCCCTCCACTTT
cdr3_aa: CASSLIAGGVGSPLHF

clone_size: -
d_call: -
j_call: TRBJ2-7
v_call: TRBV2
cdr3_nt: TGTGCCAGCGGGGGAGAAGTGGGGGCCGACGAGCAGTACTTC
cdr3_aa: CASGGEVGADEQYF

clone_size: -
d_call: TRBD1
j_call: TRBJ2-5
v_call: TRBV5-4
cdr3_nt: TGTGCCAGCAGCCATACGGGGACAGTGGGGGAGACCCAGTACTTC
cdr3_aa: CASSHTGTVGETQYF

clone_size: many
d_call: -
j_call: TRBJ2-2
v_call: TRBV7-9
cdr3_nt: TGTGCCAGCAGCGAGGGGCCAACGGAGCTGTTTTTT
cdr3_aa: CASSEGPTELFF

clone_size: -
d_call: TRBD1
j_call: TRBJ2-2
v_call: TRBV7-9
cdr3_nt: TGTGCCAGCAGCCATCGGGACAGAGTAAACACCGGGGAGCTGTTTTTT
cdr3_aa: CASSHRDRVNTGELFF

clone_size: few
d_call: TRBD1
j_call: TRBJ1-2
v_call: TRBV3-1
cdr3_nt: TGTGCCAGCAGCCAATTGGGCAGGGGGAATGGCTACACCTTC
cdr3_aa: CASSQLGRGNGYTF

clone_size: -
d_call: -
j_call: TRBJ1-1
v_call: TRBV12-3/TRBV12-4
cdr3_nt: TGTGCCAGCAGTTTAACGCTCTCGATAGGACCTGAAGCTTTCTTT
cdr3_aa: CASSLTLSIGPEAFF

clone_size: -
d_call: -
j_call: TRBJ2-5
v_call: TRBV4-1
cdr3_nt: TGCGCCAGCAGCGAGCCGGGGGCCACTAAGGAAGAGACCCAGTACTTC
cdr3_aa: CASSEPGATKEETQYF

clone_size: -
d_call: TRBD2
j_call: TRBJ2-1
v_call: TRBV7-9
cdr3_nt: TGTGCCAGCAGCTTAGCGCAACTAGCGGGAGGGCCATCGGATGAGCAGTTCTTC
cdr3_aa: CASSLAQLAGGPSDEQFF

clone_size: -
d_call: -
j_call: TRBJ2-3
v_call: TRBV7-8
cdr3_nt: TGTGCCAGCTTGGGACCACTTGGAGATACGCAGTATTTT
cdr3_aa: CASLGPLGDTQYF

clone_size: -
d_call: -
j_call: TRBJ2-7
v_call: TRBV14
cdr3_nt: TGTGCCAGCAGTCCGGGACCCTCTTTTGAGGAGCAGTACTTC
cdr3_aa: CASSPGPSFEEQYF

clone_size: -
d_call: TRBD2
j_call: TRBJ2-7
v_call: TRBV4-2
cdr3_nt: TGTGCCAGCAGCCCATGGGCTCTGGGTGAAGCGGGGGAGGTTTACGAGCAGTACTTC
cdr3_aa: CASSPWALGEAGEVYEQYF

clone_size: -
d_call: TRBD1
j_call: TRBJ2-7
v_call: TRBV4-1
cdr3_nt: TGCGCCAGCGGTGGAGGACAGGGGGCCTACGAGCAGTACTTC
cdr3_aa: CASGGGQGAYEQYF

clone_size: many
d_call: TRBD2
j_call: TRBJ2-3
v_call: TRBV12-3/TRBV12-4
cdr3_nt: TGTGCCAGCAGTTTTAAGCGGGGGGCCACAGATACGCAGTATTTT
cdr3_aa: CASSFKRGATDTQYF